Listed below are T cell receptor beta chains from one sample, sequenced in a study of sequential checkpoint blockade in melanoma. Clones were sequenced by immunoSEQ multiplex PCR, and TCRdb holds only the in-frame ones, with some missing. Among more than 30,000 clones listed, roughly 32% were seen once. The source material was tumor tissue (inferred from file names), sampled from a patient given nivolumab and ipilimumab in sequence. These receptor sequences come from a human donor with melanoma. The conserved cysteine and the conserved F or W are not part of the CDR3 here. Clone size is stated in some rows and not others, as once, few, many or a class when expanded.

V gene,clone size,CDR3 length,CDR3 protein
TRBV6-8,few,12,ASSEDRVRYEQY
TRBV11-3,few,14,ASSKSGTGGPYEQY
TRBV18,few,10,ASRPAGNTIY
TRBV6-8,few,13,ASSYSRTGLTEAF
TRBV6-8,many,16,ASSYESVGTLGFNEAF
TRBV9,few,11,ASSNQPTGRAF
TRBV10-3,.,11,ASAIGANYGYT
TRBV7-1,few,16,ASSLGSLAGKNTGELF
TRBV6-8,once,14,ASRTSGGASYNEQF
TRBV19,.,12,ASRGQGNTNTIY
TRBV30,.,10,ARKERAAEAF
TRBV6-8,.,12,ASSYYRGQGTIY
TRBV30,.,9,AWSRGHTIY
TRBV7-4,few,13,ARLKGRVLIYEQY
TRBV28,few,13,ASSKGTGFTDTQY
TRBV4-1,.,10,ASSPKVGEQY
TRBV5-1,.,13,ASSLAGAGSGELF
TRBV5-1,.,13,ASSLGGQGTGELF
TRBV9,few,13,ASSARQGGRAEAF
TRBV6-8,.,12,ASSSNGPPPGQY
TRBV4-1,.,13,ASSLIPSGGAPQY
TRBV12-5,few,12,ASRLGGQGYGYT
TRBV18,.,11,ASSRDSGNTIY
TRBV6-8,.,12,ASRDRGSNQPQH
TRBV28,.,13,ASTSTISGANVLT
TRBV18,.,12,ASSANRDTEGYT
TRBV25-1,few,13,ASSPPAYYQETQY
TRBV6-8,few,14,ASSYQLAGTTGTQY
TRBV19,few,13,ASSPNRDLRGTQY
TRBV6-8,.,12,ASSYLTSGETQY
TRBV19,.,14,ASSIDGGLSNQPQH
TRBV28,once,11,ASTPGNYNEQF
TRBV11-3,.,12,ASSLADGALRQY
TRBV28,.,12,ASHGVEGANEQY
TRBV28,.,13,ASSSQREGRNEQF
TRBV7-4,few,11,ASSLDNTGELF
TRBV7-2,.,11,ASSLDRVTEAF
TRBV18,.,13,ASSPNSPSNYGYT
TRBV12-5,few,10,ASGRDTGELF
TRBV11-3,many,12,ASSLDLGGETQY
TRBV12-5,.,13,ASGLPGTFIDEQF
TRBV28,once,10,AHWAGSAEAF
TRBV4-1,.,12,ASSQDFPDTEAF
TRBV9,.,13,ASSPSGGVQETQY
TRBV18,few,11,ASSLEQETEAF
TRBV28,.,13,ASRFPGVYNSPLH
TRBV7-6,few,14,ASSLDVVAGSYGYT
TRBV6-8,medium-sized,13,AILDSSPTNEKLF
TRBV5-1,.,12,ASSADNRGETQY
TRBV29-1,once,10,SVDPGAGGYT
TRBV11-3,.,12,ASSGRQGAMEQY
TRBV28,few,13,ASSFWDTGGYGYT
TRBV6-8,.,14,ASSDMGIGFGQPQH
TRBV6-8,.,15,ASSYSTGGAPLGEQY
TRBV19,.,12,ASSMPRRGYGYT
TRBV19,.,12,ASSIEEQNSPLH
TRBV6-8,.,13,ASSSSGGAKTEAF
TRBV28,.,14,ASRTPSPGTSQPQH
TRBV18,.,14,ASSPPGQGLSRTQY